The clone carrying this T cell receptor beta chain was picked up a small number of times. No antigen is known for it. The CDR3 consists of 15 residues. Germline V CDR1 and CDR2: SGHRS, YFSETQ. Between the trimmed V and J ends, which lost 4 bases and 0 bases, there was a span of 10 bases. This sample is part of a study of identical twins. TCRdb itself ran the 5' RACE reads through MiXCR, one entry per CDR3 protein. The repertoire holds fewer than 900,000 distinct CDR3 sequences, with 15% to 20% as singletons. Regarding the study as a whole: Some out-of-frame alpha sequences were shared by twins, and these showed excess low generation probability.

These data were likewise used in another study, on T cells expressing NK-cell markers. That source notes: Of CD8+ T cells, about 1.0-8% belonged to dominant NKG2C+ clonotypes in more than five donors.

The TCR was taken from a young woman in good health. The chain couples TRBV5-1 to TRBJ2-2, with D maybe TRBD1 (6 bases). Material for sequencing was PBMCs. The DNA for the CDR3 is TGCGCCAGCAGCCGGACAGTTACGAACACCGGGGAGCTGTTTTTT. Its translation: CASSRTVTNTGELFF. Drawing the rest from reference TRBV5-1 and TRBJ2-2, the complete variable domain is KAGVTQTPRYLIKTRGQQVTLSCSPISGHRSVSWYQQTPGQGLQFLFEYFSETQRNKGNFPGRFSGRQFSNSRSEMNVSTLELGDSALYLCASSRTVTNTGELFFGEGSRLTVL.